The 28 T cell receptor beta chains presented below share a single source sample, sequenced in a study of radiation and T cells in renal cell carcinoma. Time point given: blood 4 weeks post-SBRT, at nephrectomy. Treatment defined: 15 Gy SBRT to primary tumor, nephrectomy 4 weeks later. Here immunoSEQ multiplex PCR was the method, and the copy in TCRdb shows in-frame clones only, minus some. The table records 130,000 to 150,000 clones, 65% to 90% of them present only once. This specimen consisted of blood, obtained from a patient whose treatment included radiotherapy and nephrectomy. These receptors came from a woman between 50 and 59 years old with renal cell carcinoma.

This chain connects TRBV7-2 to TRBJ2-3; 8 positions match TRBD2. Trimming removed 3 bases from V and 4 bases from J; junction bases left unmatched: 3. This CDR3 has 14 residues. The germline gives CDR1 SGHTA, CDR2 FQGNSA. Written as DNA, the CDR3 is TGTGCCAGCAGCTTTTCAGCGGGAGCAGATACGCAGTATTTT. It specifies CASSFSAGADTQYF.

The chain carries TRBV9 and TRBJ2-7; 9 bases map to TRBD2. The CDR3 is 15 residues long. Trimming took 0 bases from V and 0 from J; bases not matched to a gene: 1. Germline-derived CDR1 and CDR2 are SGDLS and YYNGEE. DNA of the CDR3: TGTGCCAGCAGCGTAGCGACTAGCGGCTCCTACGAGCAGTACTTC. Translation gives CASSVATSGSYEQYF.

The chain has TRBV5-1 and TRBJ1-2, with a tentative D call TRBD1 (5 bases). Looked up from germline, CDR1 is SGHRS and CDR2 is YFSETQ. The CDR3 spans 13 residues. V gave up 1 base and J gave up 3 bases, with 7 bases separating them. For the CDR3, the DNA is TGCGCCAGCAGCTTGTCCAGGGACTATGGCTACACCTTC. Residues: CASSLSRDYGYTF.

The chain couples TRBV7-2 to TRBJ2-7; 7 bases match TRBD1. The CDR3 spans 17 residues. V trimming: 0 bases; J trimming: 0 bases; junction bases outside the gene matches: 8. Looked up from germline, CDR1 is SGHTA and CDR2 is FQGNSA. CDR3 loop: CASSLARGQVRSYEQYF. The CDR3 DNA sequence: TGTGCCAGCAGCTTAGCGAGAGGACAGGTCCGCTCCTACGAGCAGTACTTC.

The chain links TRBV6-6 to TRBJ2-3; D is uncertain. With 4 bases removed from V and 4 bases from J, the gap between germline ends came to 12 bases. The CDR3 spans 14 residues. The germline V gene has CDR1 MNHNY and CDR2 SVGAGI (reference sequence). The chain's CDR3 is CASSWSRDSDTQYF. The CDR3 region has the DNA TGTGCCAGCAGTTGGTCGCGAGACTCAGATACGCAGTATTTT.

In this sample, this clone turned up once. The chain joins TRBV6-5 to TRBJ1-2; D uncertain. The CDR3 sequence is 14 residues long. Between the trimmed V and J ends, which lost 0 bases and 6 bases, there was a span of 11 bases. Germline V CDR1 and CDR2: MNHEY, SVGAGI. CDR3 in DNA: TGTGCCAGCAGTTACTCCGGAGTAAGGGATGGCTACACCTTC. Its translation: CASSYSGVRDGYTF.

The CDR3 loop reads CARSLRGEEETQYF. CDR3 nucleotide sequence: TGTGCCAGAAGCCTCCGGGGGGAAGAGGAGACCCAGTACTTC. This chain connects TRBV2 to TRBJ2-5, with 7 positions matching TRBD2. CDR1 SNHLY and CDR2 FYNNEI come from the germline V gene. V was pared by 9 bases and J by 5 bases, with 12 bases of the junction left unmatched. This CDR3 is 14 amino acids long.

The rearrangement links TRBV7-8 to TRBJ1-1; D perhaps matches TRBD1 (5 bases). Germline-derived CDR1 and CDR2 are SGHVS and FQNEAQ. The V gene lost 4 bases and the J gene lost 1 base, with 13 bases spanning the gap. This CDR3 is built from 15 residues. CDR3 sequence (DNA): TGTGCCAGCAGCTCCGCAGCCGGGGCGAACACTGAAGCTTTCTTT. This sequence encodes CASSSAAGANTEAFF.

This clone was seen more than once but under ten times. The chain joins TRBV7-6 to TRBJ2-2; D is perhaps TRBD2 (5 bases). Germline assignment: CDR1 SGHVS and CDR2 FNYEAQ. CDR3 size: 16 residues. Trimming cost V 3 bases and J 5 bases, with 16 bases left between them. The CDR3 loop is CASSFLSDYETGELFF. The DNA of the CDR3 is TGTGCCAGCAGCTTTCTTTCCGACTACGAAACCGGGGAGCTGTTTTTT. Drawing the rest from reference TRBV7-6 and TRBJ2-2, the complete variable domain is GAGVSQSPRYKVTKRGQDVALRCDPISGHVSLYWYRQALGQGPEFLTYFNYEAQQDKSGLPNDRFSAERPEGSISTLTIQRTEQRDSAMYRCASSFLSDYETGELFFGEGSRLTVL.

This clone was seen only once. V gene TRBV2 combines with J gene TRBJ2-3; D may match TRBD1 or TRBD2 (5 bases each). The CDR3 is 14 residues long. Deletions cut 6 bases from V and 0 bases from J, with 10 bases between. Germline V gene sequence: CDR1 SNHLY, CDR2 FYNNEI. The CDR3 loop is CASRRGPSTDTQYF. For the CDR3, the DNA is TGTGCCAGCAGGAGGGGTCCTAGCACAGATACGCAGTATTTT.

This rearrangement joins TRBV4-1 to TRBJ1-3; D gene uncertain. The germline V gene encodes CDR1 MGHRA and CDR2 YSYEKL. Trimming cost V 2 bases and J 9 bases, with 17 bases left between them. CDR3 size: 15 residues. CDR3 sequence (DNA): TGCGCCAGCAGCCAATCCCCAATATCGAGTGGCACCATATATTTT. Protein: CASSQSPISSGTIYF.

The rearrangement uses TRBV7-8 and TRBJ1-1; no clear D. The CDR3 totals 15 residues. Germline assignment: CDR1 SGHVS and CDR2 FQNEAQ. V was shortened by 5 bases and J by 1 base, with 14 bases between the two germline ends. The CDR3, as DNA: TGTGCCAGCAGCCCTGGTCGGACGGAGAACACTGAAGCTTTCTTT. Translated, it gives CASSPGRTENTEAFF.

The rearrangement uses TRBV11-3 and TRBJ1-6, with 7 bases aligning to TRBD1. CDR1 is SGHNT and CDR2 is YENEEA in the germline V gene. With 5 bases clipped from V and 6 bases from J, the junction kept 4 bases outside the gene matches. This CDR3 has 14 residues. Written as DNA, the CDR3 is TGTGCCAGCAGCATCACAGGGGCTAATTCACCCCTCCACTTT. It encodes CASSITGANSPLHF.

The rearrangement uses TRBV11-3 and TRBJ1-5; no definite D call. The CDR3 contains 18 residues. CDR1 and CDR2 from the germline V gene are SGHNT and YENEEA. V was clipped by 4 bases and J by 1 base, with 20 bases between them. CDR3 coding DNA: TGTGCCAGCAGCTCACTAGTCTGGTCGCGGGTGAGCAATCAGCCCCAGCATTTT. This translates into CASSSLVWSRVSNQPQHF.

This clone was observed a single time. The chain joins TRBV28 to TRBJ2-7; D is unclear. Germline CDR1 is MDHEN and CDR2 is SYDVKM. V was shortened by 7 bases and J by 2 bases, with 6 bases between the two germline ends. This CDR3 has 11 residues. CDR3 amino acids: CASTSPYEQYF. The CDR3, as DNA: TGTGCCAGCACCTCGCCCTACGAGCAGTACTTC.

The rearrangement uses TRBV7-2 and TRBJ2-5, with D maybe TRBD2 (6 bases). Trimming cost V 1 base and J 1 base, with 16 bases left between them. Germline CDR1 reads SGHTA; CDR2 reads FQGNSA. The CDR3 is 17 amino acids. CDR3 sequence: CASSLGGMLGGQETQYF. Written as DNA, the CDR3 is TGTGCCAGCAGCTTAGGAGGGATGTTGGGGGGCCAAGAGACCCAGTACTTC.

This clone was picked up a small number of times. The V and J genes are TRBV29-1 and TRBJ1-1; 8 bases match TRBD1. The germline CDR1 and CDR2 sequences are SQVTM and ANQGSEA. V lost 1 base and J lost 5; bases outside the gene matches: 6. CDR3 length: 14 amino acids. CDR3 DNA: TGCAGCGTTGAAGCCAGGGGGCAGGGAACTGAAGCTTTCTTT. Translated: CSVEARGQGTEAFF.

This chain uses TRBV7-9 with TRBJ2-1; D perhaps matches TRBD2 (5 bases). Germline V gives CDR1 SEHNR, CDR2 FQNEAQ (reference sequence). The CDR3 runs 15 residues. V shed 3 bases and J shed 0 bases, with 9 bases lying between them. CDR3 loop: CASSFSGGSYNEQFF. As DNA, the CDR3 is TGTGCCAGCAGCTTCTCTGGAGGCTCCTACAATGAGCAGTTCTTC.

Concerning this clone: A junction end diverges from the germline sequence, so it may reflect a read error. The chain carries TRBV5-1 and TRBJ2-5; 9 bases fit TRBD1. CDR1 is SGHRS and CDR2 is YFSETQ in the germline V gene. The CDR3 is 15 residues long. This CDR3 reads CASSPDRGLQETQYF. CDR3 nucleotide sequence: TGTGCCAGCAGCCCGGACAGGGGCCTCCAAGAGACCCAGTACTTC.

The CDR3 bases are TGTGCCAGCAGCCACGCGGGGAGGGAGGCCTACGAGCAGTACTTC. Encoded protein: CASSHAGREAYEQYF. The genes are TRBV5-4 and TRBJ2-7; 7 bases map to TRBD2. This CDR3 comprises 15 residues. V shed 4 bases and J 2 bases; nucleotides not matched to a gene: 9. The V gene's germline CDR1 is SGHNT and CDR2 YYREEE (reference sequence).

This chain links TRBV6-5 with TRBJ1-3; 7 bases map to TRBD1. The V segment lost 8 bases and the J segment 0 bases; nucleotides outside the gene matches: 1. CDR3 length: 13 residues. Germline V gene lookup returns CDR1 MNHEY and CDR2 SVGAGI. The CDR3 is CASQGDSGNTIYF. Written as DNA, the CDR3 is TGTGCCAGCCAGGGGGACTCTGGAAACACCATATATTTT.

This chain joins TRBV19 and TRBJ1-1, with unresolved D. The CDR3 is 11 amino acids. The germline V and J ends were trimmed by 9 bases and 4 bases, with 9 bases remaining between them. Germline CDR1 and CDR2: LNHDA and SQIVND (reference sequence). In DNA, the CDR3 is TGTGCCAGCCTCCGGGGCACTGAAGCTTTCTTT. Its translation is CASLRGTEAFF.

Turning to this clone: The junction does not match germline at one end; this may be a read error. J is TRBJ1-5 and V is TRBV10-3, with D unclear. CDR3 length equals 13 residues. Germline V gives CDR1 ENHRY, CDR2 SYGVKD. The CDR3 DNA reads TGTGCCATCAGTGAGTCTAGCGATCAGCCCCAGCATTTT. It specifies CAISESSDQPQHF.

The chain combines TRBV5-5 with TRBJ1-6; D unresolved. Per the germline V gene, CDR1 is SGHKS and CDR2 is YYEKEE (reference sequence). V was clipped by 4 bases and J by 6 bases, with 17 bases between them. The CDR3 is made up of 16 amino acids. The CDR3: CASSPVERPTNSPLHF. The CDR3 nucleotides are TGTGCCAGCAGCCCCGTAGAGCGACCTACTAATTCACCCCTCCACTTT.

This chain uses TRBV5-4 with TRBJ1-6; D is undetermined. This CDR3 is 14 amino acids long. V lost 2 bases and J lost 7, with 10 bases in between. CDR1 is SGHNT and CDR2 is YYREEE in the germline V gene (reference sequence). The DNA for the CDR3 is TGTGCCAGCAGCTTCTCGGTCCCCAATTCACCCCTCCACTTT. Translation gives CASSFSVPNSPLHF. The variable domain in full, with the rest retrieved from reference TRBV5-4 and TRBJ1-6, is ETGVTQSPTHLIKTRGQQVTLRCSSQSGHNTVSWYQQALGQGPQFIFQYYREEENGRGNFPPRFSGLQFPNYSSELNVNALELDDSALYLCASSFSVPNSPLHFGNGTRLTVT.

This clone was seen just once. The rearrangement joins TRBV5-1 to TRBJ2-2; D possibly corresponds to TRBD2 (6 bases). The CDR3 loop spans 16 amino acids. V lost 4 bases, J lost 1 base, and 14 bases lay in between. Germline CDR1 reads SGHRS; CDR2 reads YFSETQ. CDR3 residues: CASSDKGLQNTGELFF. DNA for the CDR3: TGCGCCAGCAGCGATAAGGGACTCCAGAACACCGGGGAGCTGTTTTTT.

The chain recombines TRBV6-6 with TRBJ1-5, with 7 bases that match TRBD1. V shed 5 bases and J 3 bases; nucleotides not matched to a gene: 4. Germline V gene data show CDR1 as MNHNY and CDR2 as SVGAGI (reference sequence). The length of the CDR3 is 14 residues. CDR3 in DNA: TGTGCCAGCAGTCCGACAGGGTACAATCAGCCCCAGCATTTT. Amino acids: CASSPTGYNQPQHF.

V usage is TRBV20-1 and J usage is TRBJ1-5, with unresolved D. V shed 1 base and J shed 10 bases, with 8 bases lying between them. Germline CDR1 DFQATT, CDR2 SNEGSKA (reference sequence). This CDR3 is built from 11 residues. CDR3 nucleotide sequence: TGCAGTGCTAGAGGGAAGGAACCCCAGCATTTT. Amino acids: CSARGKEPQHF.